This record covers a single T cell receptor beta chain. The antigen this receptor binds is unknown. No much larger clone is present one base from it, and per-base qualities are unavailable. This specimen belongs to a study of blood T cell repertoires in COVID-19 (dated by TCRdb to 2020 to 2022). The study in broad terms: The collaborator samples originated in the United States, Italy and Spain and spanned the acute and convalescent phases of COVID-19. The prospective study material was composed of cDNA or gDNA derived from T cells, B-cell-depleted T cells, or PBMCs. Deeply sampled blood TCRbeta repertoires from subjects exposed to, actively infected with, or recovered from COVID-19 were included in the dataset. The repertoires were released in a freely available public database meant as a resource for research on the immune response to SARS-CoV-2. The samples were drawn from the first 160 participants of the ongoing ImmuneRACE study and from over a thousand subjects provided by 6 global collaborators. The sample metadata nearly always contained a de-identified subject ID, COVID-19 status, age in years and sex. Where HLA class I and class II types were available, the types were taken from metadata supplied by the sample provider, not from assay-based typing.

Ends trimmed: V by 4 bases, J by 2 bases; bases unmatched to a gene: 12. The cysteine opens and the phenylalanine closes a CDR3 of 18 amino acids. The read is trimmed to its CDR3 DNA, 54 bases read in frame from base 1. CDR1 is given as SGHRS and CDR2 as YFSETQ, both from the germline V gene. General findings and caveats noted by the study authors: The amount of clinical and demographic metadata varied by source and participant and was provided uncurated.

TCRbeta CDR3 regions were amplified from genomic DNA using the immunoSEQ Assay, a bias-controlled multiplex PCR. For the original study's pipeline: The number of nucleated cells in each sample was estimated from the amplification of reference gene primers within the assay. Sequence reads were collapsed and filtered to measure the absolute abundance of every unique TCRbeta CDR3 rearrangement. Productive Simpson clonality was computed per sample as the square root of Simpson's diversity index over productive rearrangements. TCRdb provides this immuneACCESS table in a form limited to in-frame rearrangements. Some clones are lacking; in checked studies, under half of them reflect an unresolved V gene, and why the rest are absent is not known. That table supplies the V and J calls and clone size; D and trimming were determined from the DNA. The sample table holds 95,000 to 150,000 clones, of which roughly 90% were seen once. The ten top clones hold around 7.3% of the sample.

Collaborating institutions collected whole blood in K2EDTA tubes following their own protocols. For TCRbeta analysis, collaborators shipped samples as frozen whole blood, isolated PBMCs, or DNA extracted from either of those sample types. The sequence joins TRBV5-1 to TRBJ2-1; 10 middle bases align to TRBD2. Sequencing input: peripheral blood. This receptor was taken from a man in his fifties with acute or convalescent COVID-19. The CDR3 here reads CASSPWASGSYTYNEQFF. The bases read TGCGCCAGCAGCCCCTGGGCTAGCGGGAGTTATACCTACAATGAGCAGTTCTTC.